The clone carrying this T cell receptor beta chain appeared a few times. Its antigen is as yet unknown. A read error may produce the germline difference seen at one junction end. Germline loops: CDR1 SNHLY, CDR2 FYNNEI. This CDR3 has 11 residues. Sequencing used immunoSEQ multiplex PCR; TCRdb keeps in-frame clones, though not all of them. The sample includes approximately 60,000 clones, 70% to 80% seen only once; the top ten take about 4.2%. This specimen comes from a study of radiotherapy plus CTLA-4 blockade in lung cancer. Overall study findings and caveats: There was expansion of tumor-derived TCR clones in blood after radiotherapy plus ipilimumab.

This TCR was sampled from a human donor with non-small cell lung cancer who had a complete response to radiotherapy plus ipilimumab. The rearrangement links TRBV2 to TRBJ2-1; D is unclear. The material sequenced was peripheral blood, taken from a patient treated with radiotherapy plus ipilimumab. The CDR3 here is CASSATNKQFF. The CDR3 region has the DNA TGTGCCAGCAGCGCGACCAATAAGCAGTTCTTC.